This T cell receptor beta chain was identified in a study of shared clonotypes between healthy human individuals. Trimming left V 3 bases short and J 0 bases short, with 9 bases between. CDR3 length: 15 amino acids. Germline lookup yields CDR1 GTSNPN and CDR2 SVGIG (reference sequence). TCRdb's table, derived via immunoSEQ multiplex PCR, lists solely in-frame clones and lacks some. The sample holds a few hundred thousand clones, around 97% seen once. The sequencing sample was made of naive CD4+ T cells sorted from blood. The subset: CD45RA+ positively selected. The J gene is TRBJ1-6, the V gene TRBV30; D may be TRBD1 (6 bases). The receptor was derived from a woman in her 30s in good health. The chain's CDR3 is CAWRQQGSYNSPLHF. CDR3 DNA sequence: TGTGCCTGGAGGCAACAGGGCTCCTATAATTCACCCCTCCACTTT.